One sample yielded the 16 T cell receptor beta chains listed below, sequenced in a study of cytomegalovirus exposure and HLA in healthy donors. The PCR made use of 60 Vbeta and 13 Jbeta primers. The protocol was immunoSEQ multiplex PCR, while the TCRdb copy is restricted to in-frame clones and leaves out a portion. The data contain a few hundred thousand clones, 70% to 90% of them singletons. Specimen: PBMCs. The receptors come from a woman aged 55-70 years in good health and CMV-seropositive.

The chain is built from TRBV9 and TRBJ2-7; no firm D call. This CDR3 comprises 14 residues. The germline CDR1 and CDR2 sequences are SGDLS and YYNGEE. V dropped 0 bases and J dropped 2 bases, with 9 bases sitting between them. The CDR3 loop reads CASSVESDPYEQYF. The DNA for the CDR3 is TGTGCCAGCAGCGTAGAAAGCGATCCCTACGAGCAGTACTTC.

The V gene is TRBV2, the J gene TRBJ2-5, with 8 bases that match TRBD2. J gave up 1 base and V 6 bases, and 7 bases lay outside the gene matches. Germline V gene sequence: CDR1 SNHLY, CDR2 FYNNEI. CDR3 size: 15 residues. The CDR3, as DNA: TGTGCCAGCAGGTCAACGGCGGGAGGCCAAGAGACCCAGTACTTC. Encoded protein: CASRSTAGGQETQYF.

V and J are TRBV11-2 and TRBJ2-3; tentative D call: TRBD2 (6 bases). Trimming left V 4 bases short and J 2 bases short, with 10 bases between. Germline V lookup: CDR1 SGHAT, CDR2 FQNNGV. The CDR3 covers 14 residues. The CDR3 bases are TGTGCCAGCAGCTCGAGCGGGTCCACAGATACGCAGTATTTT. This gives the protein CASSSSGSTDTQYF.

The CDR3 bases are TGTGCCAGCAGCCGCGGAGGGCTGGCAGATACGCAGTATTTT. It translates to CASSRGGLADTQYF. The genes are TRBV13 and TRBJ2-3, with D tentatively TRBD2 (6 bases). CDR3 length equals 14 residues. The germline V gene encodes CDR1 PRHDT and CDR2 FYEKMQ (reference sequence). V lost 5 bases and J 4 bases, leaving 13 bases between the germline ends.

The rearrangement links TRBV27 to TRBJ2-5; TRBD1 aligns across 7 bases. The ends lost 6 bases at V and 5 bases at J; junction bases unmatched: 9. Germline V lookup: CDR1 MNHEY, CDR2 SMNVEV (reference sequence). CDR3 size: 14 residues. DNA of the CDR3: TGTGCCAGCAGCCTAAGAGACAGGGTGGAGACCCAGTACTTC. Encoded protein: CASSLRDRVETQYF.

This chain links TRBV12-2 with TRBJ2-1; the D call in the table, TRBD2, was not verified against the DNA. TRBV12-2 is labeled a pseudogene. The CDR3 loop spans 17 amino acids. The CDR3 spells CASRLAGGLSSYNEQFF. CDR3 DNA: TGTGCAAGTCGACTAGCGGGAGGGCTGAGCTCCTACAATGAGCAGTTCTTC.

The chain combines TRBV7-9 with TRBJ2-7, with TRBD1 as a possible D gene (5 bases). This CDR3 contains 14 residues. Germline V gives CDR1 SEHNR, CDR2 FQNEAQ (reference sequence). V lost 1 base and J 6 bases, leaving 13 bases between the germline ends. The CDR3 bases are TGTGCCAGCAGCTTAGAGGGGCAAGGGTCCGAGCAGTACTTC. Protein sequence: CASSLEGQGSEQYF.

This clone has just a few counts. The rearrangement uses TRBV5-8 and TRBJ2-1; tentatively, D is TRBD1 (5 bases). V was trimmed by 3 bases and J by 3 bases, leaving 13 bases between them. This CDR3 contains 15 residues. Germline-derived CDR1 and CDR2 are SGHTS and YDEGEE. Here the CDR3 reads CASSSRQRYYNEQFF. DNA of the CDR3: TGTGCCAGCAGCTCCCGACAGCGATACTACAATGAGCAGTTCTTC.

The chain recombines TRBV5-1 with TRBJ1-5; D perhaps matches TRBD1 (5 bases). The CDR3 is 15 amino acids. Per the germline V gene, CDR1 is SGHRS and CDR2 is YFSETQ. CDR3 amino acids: CTSKRGIAYNQPQHF. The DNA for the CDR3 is TGCACCTCTAAGCGGGGCATCGCCTACAATCAGCCCCAGCATTTT.

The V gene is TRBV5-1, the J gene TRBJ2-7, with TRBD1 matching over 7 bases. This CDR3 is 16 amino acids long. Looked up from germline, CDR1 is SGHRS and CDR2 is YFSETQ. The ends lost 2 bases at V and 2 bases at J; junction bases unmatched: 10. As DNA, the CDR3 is TGCGCCAGCAGCTTTTGGGGTCTGAGGGGGCCCTACGAGCAGTACTTC. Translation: CASSFWGLRGPYEQYF.

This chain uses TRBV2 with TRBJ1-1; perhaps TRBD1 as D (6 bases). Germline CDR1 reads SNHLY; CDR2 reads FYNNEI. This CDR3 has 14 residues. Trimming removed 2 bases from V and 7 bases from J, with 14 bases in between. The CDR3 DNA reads TGTGCCAGCAGTGAACTACAGGGAGTGAGTGAAGCTTTCTTT. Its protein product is CASSELQGVSEAFF.

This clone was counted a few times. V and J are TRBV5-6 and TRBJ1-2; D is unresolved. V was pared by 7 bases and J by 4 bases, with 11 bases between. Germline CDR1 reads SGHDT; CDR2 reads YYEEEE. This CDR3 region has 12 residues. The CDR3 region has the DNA TGTGCCAGCCGGAAGGAGCTCTATGGCTACACCTTC. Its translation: CASRKELYGYTF.

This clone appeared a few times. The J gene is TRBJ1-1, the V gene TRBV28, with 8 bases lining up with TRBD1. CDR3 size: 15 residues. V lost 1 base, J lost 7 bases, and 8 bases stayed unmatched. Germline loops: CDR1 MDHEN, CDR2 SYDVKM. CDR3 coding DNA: TGTGCCAGCAGTTTATACGGACAGGGTCGAAATGAAGCTTTCTTT. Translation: CASSLYGQGRNEAFF. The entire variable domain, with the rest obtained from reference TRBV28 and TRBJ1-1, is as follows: DVKVTQSSRYLVKRTGEKVFLECVQDMDHENMFWYRQDPGLGLRLIYFSYDVKMKEKGDIPEGYSVSREKKERFSLILESASTNQTSMYLCASSLYGQGRNEAFFGQGTRLTVV.

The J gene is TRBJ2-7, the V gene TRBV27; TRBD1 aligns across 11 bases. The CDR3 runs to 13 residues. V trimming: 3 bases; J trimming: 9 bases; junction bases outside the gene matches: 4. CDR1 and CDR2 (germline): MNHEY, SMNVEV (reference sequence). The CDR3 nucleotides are TGTGCCAGCAGTTTGGGACAGGGGGGCGGGCAGTACTTC. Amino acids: CASSLGQGGGQYF.

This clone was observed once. The chain's CDR3 is CASSFRQVPNEQFF. The CDR3 DNA sequence: TGTGCCAGCAGCTTCCGACAGGTTCCAAATGAGCAGTTCTTC. The J gene is TRBJ2-1, the V gene TRBV5-4; D possibly corresponds to TRBD1 (6 bases). The length of the CDR3 is 14 residues. Germline CDR1 reads SGHNT; CDR2 reads YYREEE (reference sequence). V shed 2 bases and J shed 7 bases, with 13 bases lying between them.

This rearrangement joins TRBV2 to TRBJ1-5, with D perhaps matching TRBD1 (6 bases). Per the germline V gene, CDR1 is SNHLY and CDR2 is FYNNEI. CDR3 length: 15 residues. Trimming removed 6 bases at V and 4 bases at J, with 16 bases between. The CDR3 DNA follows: TGTGCCAGCAGCCTTACAGGGAAAGGAAATCAGCCCCAGCATTTT. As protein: CASSLTGKGNQPQHF.